Detailed here is one T cell receptor (beta chain). The data were obtained in a study of blood T cell repertoires in COVID-19. Original handling: Reference gene primer amplification in the assay estimated nucleated cell counts. Clones were read by immunoSEQ multiplex PCR, and TCRdb kept only the in-frame ones, dropping some. Clonal size and the V and J genes are those of that table, whereas D and trimming came from the DNA. The sample lists some 400,000 clones, more than 85% occurring once. Living in about two dozen US areas, the participants were between roughly 18 and 90 years of age. Cohort allocation depended upon clinical history that participants reported. CDR3 length: 13 residues. The germline V gene has CDR1 SGHDN and CDR2 FVKESK. With 4 bases clipped from V and 4 bases from J, the junction kept 2 bases outside the gene matches.

This rearrangement joins TRBV14 to TRBJ1-1, with 8 nucleotides matching TRBD1. The sequence came from a middle-aged woman who had been exposed to COVID-19. Sequencing input: PBMCs or T cells enriched from blood (not recorded which). The CDR3, as DNA: TGTGCCAGCAGCCCCCAGGGGGCCACTGAAGCTTTCTTT. Protein product: CASSPQGATEAFF. The variable domain in full, with the rest retrieved from reference TRBV14 and TRBJ1-1, is EAGVTQFPSHSVIEKGQTVTLRCDPISGHDNLYWYRRVMGKEIKFLLHFVKESKQDESGMPNNRFLAERTGGTYSTLKVQPAELEDSGVYFCASSPQGATEAFFGQGTRLTVV.